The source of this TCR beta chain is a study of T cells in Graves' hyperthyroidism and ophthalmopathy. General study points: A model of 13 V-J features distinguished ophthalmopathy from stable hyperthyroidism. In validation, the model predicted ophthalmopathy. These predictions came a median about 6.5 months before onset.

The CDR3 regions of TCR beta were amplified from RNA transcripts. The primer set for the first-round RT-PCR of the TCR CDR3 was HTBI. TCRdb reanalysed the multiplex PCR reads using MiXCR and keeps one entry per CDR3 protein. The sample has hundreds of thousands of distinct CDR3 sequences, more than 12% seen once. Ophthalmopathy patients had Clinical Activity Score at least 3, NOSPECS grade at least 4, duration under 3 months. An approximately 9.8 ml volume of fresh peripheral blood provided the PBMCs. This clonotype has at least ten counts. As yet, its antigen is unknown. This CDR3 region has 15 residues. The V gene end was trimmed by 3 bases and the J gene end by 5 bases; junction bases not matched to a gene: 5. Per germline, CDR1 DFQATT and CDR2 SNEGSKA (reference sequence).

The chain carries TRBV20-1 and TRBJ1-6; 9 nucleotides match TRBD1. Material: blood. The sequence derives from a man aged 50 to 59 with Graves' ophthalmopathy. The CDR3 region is CSARPGQGHNSPLHF. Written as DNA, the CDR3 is TGCAGTGCTAGGCCGGGACAGGGACATAATTCACCCCTCCACTTT.